A selection of T cell receptor beta chains follows, all from one sample in a study of beta chain features in type 1 diabetes. The repertoire was sequenced with immunoSEQ multiplex PCR; TCRdb's copy has only in-frame clones and lacks some. The sample consists of approximately 280,000 clones, over 14% of them appearing once. Sequences were obtained from naive CD4+ T cells from blood. These receptors came from a man aged 18 to 30 with type 1 diabetes. The CDR3 runs from the conserved cysteine through the conserved F or W. D genes are given only for firm matches. Clone size appears in some rows only: once, few, many, or a class for an expanded clone.

clone_size cdr3_length j_call d_call v_call cdr3_nt cdr3_aa
few 14 TRBJ1-2 - TRBV11-2 TGTGCCAGCAGCCTTCACCGGGAGAGATATGGCTACACCTTC CASSLHRERYGYTF
few 13 TRBJ1-5 TRBD1 TRBV5-4 TGTGCCAGCAGCTTGGAGGGGGCCAAGCCCCAGCATTTT CASSLEGAKPQHF
- 13 TRBJ2-1 - TRBV7-2 TGTGCCAGCAGCTGGGGCGGAAGCCAGGAGCAGTTCTTC CASSWGGSQEQFF
few 14 TRBJ2-1 - TRBV19 TGTGCCAGCGGCTGGGGGCAATCCTACAATGAGCAGTTCTTC CASGWGQSYNEQFF
- 14 TRBJ2-3 TRBD2 TRBV27 TGTGCCAGCAGGACTAGCGGGCTAAGGGATACGCAGTATTTT CASRTSGLRDTQYF
few 12 TRBJ1-1 - TRBV5-5 TGTGCCAGCAGCCGGGATCCCACTGAAGCTTTCTTT CASSRDPTEAFF
- 16 TRBJ2-1 - TRBV6-5 TGTGCCAGCAGTTACATGGTTCGGGGGAGAAGGAATGAGCAGTTCTTC CASSYMVRGRRNEQFF
- 17 TRBJ2-2 TRBD2 TRBV5-6 TGTGCCAGCAGCTTGGAGGTGACTAGCGGACTCGTCGGGGAGCTGTTTTTT CASSLEVTSGLVGELFF
- 13 TRBJ2-1 - TRBV2 TGTGCCAGCCGCGACTCTACGTACAATGAGCAGTTCTTC CASRDSTYNEQFF
- 14 TRBJ2-7 - TRBV30 TGTGCCTGGAGTGTGCATTCAGATTCCTACGAGCAGTACTTC CAWSVHSDSYEQYF